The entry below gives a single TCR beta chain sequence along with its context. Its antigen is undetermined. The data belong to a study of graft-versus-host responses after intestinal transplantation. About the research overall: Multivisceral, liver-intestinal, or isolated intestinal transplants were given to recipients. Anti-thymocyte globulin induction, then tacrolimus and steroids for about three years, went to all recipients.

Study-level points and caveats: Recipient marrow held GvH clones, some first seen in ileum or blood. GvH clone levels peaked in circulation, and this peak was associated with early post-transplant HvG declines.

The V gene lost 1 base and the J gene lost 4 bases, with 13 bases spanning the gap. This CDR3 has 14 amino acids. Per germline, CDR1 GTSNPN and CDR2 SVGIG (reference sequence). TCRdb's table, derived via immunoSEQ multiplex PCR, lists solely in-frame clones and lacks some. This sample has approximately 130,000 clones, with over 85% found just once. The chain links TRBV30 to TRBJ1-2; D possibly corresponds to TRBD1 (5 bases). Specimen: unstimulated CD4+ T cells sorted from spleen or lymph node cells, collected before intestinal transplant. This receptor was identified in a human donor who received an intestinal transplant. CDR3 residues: CAWSELGGGYGYTF. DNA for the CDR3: TGTGCCTGGAGTGAACTGGGGGGGGGCTATGGCTACACCTTC.